One TCR beta chain is described in this entry. This clonotype was counted a few times. This clone's antigen is unknown. No base qualities exist here, and no much larger clone lies one base off it. Counted from cysteine to phenylalanine, this CDR3 has 15 amino acids. Left in the record is the CDR3 DNA by itself, 45 bases read in frame from the first base. The germline V gene gives CDR1 as MNHEY and CDR2 as SVGAGI. Relative to germline, V is missing 5 bases and J is missing 4 bases, with 6 bases of the junction outside any gene match. This entry comes from a study of T-cell memory formation after mild COVID-19 (dated by TCRdb to 2020 to 2022). Background for the entire study: TCR sequence clusters from the two donors were found to be largely donor specific. T-cell clones expanding and contracting after mild COVID-19 in a couple of donors were tracked by longitudinal TCRalpha and TCRbeta repertoire sequencing. The cohort comprised two young, previously healthy adult volunteers, one female and one male. General findings and caveats noted by the study authors: The second-wave clones that peaked on day 37 were not confirmed to be SARS-CoV-2 specific. Some responding clones were detected in pre-infection memory, suggesting pre-existing cross-reactive memory T cells joined the SARS-CoV-2 response. The study covered only a couple of mild cases, and larger cohorts including severe cases with pre-infection samples were considered necessary. Clones that contracted from day 15 to 85 showed balanced CD4/CD8 phenotypes, whereas a second wave of clones that expanded from day 15 to 37 leaned towards CD4+. Contracting CD4+ clones were found mainly in CM and EM memory subsets, while CD8+ clones were enriched in EMRA.

PBMCs were isolated by Ficoll-Paque density gradient centrifugation. TCRdb records Illumina NovaSeq 6000 as the sequencer. cDNA libraries for TCRalpha and TCRbeta were prepared by 5'RACE using constant-segment primers, with sample barcodes and unique molecular identifiers added. RNA was extracted from every sample with Trizol reagent. Libraries were amplified in two PCR steps, with a second sample barcode and Illumina TruSeq adapters added in the second step. Libraries were sequenced on an Illumina NovaSeq with 2 x 150 bp paired-end reads. The authors' pipeline ran thus. Demultiplexing of reads and collapsing into UMI-guided consensus sequences were performed with migec v1.2.7. Using mixcr v2.1.11, UMI consensuses were aligned to TRA and TRB V and J templates and then assembled into clonotypes. A clonotype was counted as expanded or contracted only when both edgeR and NoisET called the clonotype significant, with the noise models trained on biological replicates. edgeR calls used a false discovery rate-adjusted p below 0.01 and a log2 fold-change threshold of 1. As an exploratory analysis of dynamics, PCA with hierarchical clustering was applied to max-normalized trajectories of the 1000 most abundant clonotypes. Each responding clone was given a CD4 or CD8 phenotype based on the CD4+ and CD8+ repertoires, which had been sequenced separately. Starting from the raw public reads, TCRdb applied fastp trimming at Q25, assembled clones with MiXCR and retained in-frame beta chains. Rows with a matching CDR3 protein are joined into one entry that keeps the most common DNA and genes. What appears here as the V and J calls and clone size reflects TCRdb's work, not the paper's. The sample table contains 450,000 to 650,000 distinct CDR3 sequences; only one count was recorded for about a fifth of them. Of the sample, approximately 8.4% is held by the ten largest clones.

The sequence was collected from an adult woman who had mild COVID-19 (a few samples of this study predate the infection). The sample titles of this study are shuffled in the database, so cell type and time point are left out; the donor was told from shared clones. Sequencing was performed on PBMCs or a T cell subset sorted from them (not recorded which). In this chain, TRBV6-5 is recombined with TRBJ1-5; the central 9 bases match TRBD1. The CDR3 is CASSIGTGRNQPQHF. The sequenced DNA: TGTGCCAGCAGTATCGGGACAGGGAGGAATCAGCCCCAGCATTTT.